Described below is a single TCR beta chain sequence and its context. Its matching antigen is unknown. Clones were read by immunoSEQ multiplex PCR, and TCRdb kept only the in-frame ones, dropping some. The sample comprises about 110,000 clones, roughly nine tenths of which are singletons, and about 0.3% rests with the top ten. The sample originates from a study of OX40 agonist ivuxolimab in advanced cancers. The overall study: Patients took ivuxolimab, an agonistic anti-OX40 (CD134) antibody. Aged about 20 to 80 with a mean of about 63 years, they were about 78% male. Among those treated, three patients had partial responses, one with hepatocellular carcinoma and two with cutaneous melanoma.

General study results and limits: Both blood CD4+ and CD8+ T cells showed clonal growth by week 6 at 0.1 to 3.0 mg/kg.

The TCR was taken from an adult with an advanced solid tumor such as melanoma, head and neck, liver or kidney cancer. Sequencing was performed on CD4+ or CD8+ T cells sorted from blood, taken in a trial of the OX40 agonist ivuxolimab.

As DNA, the CDR3 is TGTGCCAGCAGCGCCACCGGCCCCCAAGAGACCCAGTACTTC. The encoded protein is CASSATGPQETQYF. This sequence joins TRBV7-9 and TRBJ2-5; D uncertain. The germline V and J ends were trimmed by 5 bases and 1 base, with 11 bases remaining between them. The germline gives CDR1 SEHNR, CDR2 FQNEAQ (reference sequence). The CDR3 loop spans 14 amino acids.